The rows below give T cell receptor beta chains drawn from one sample of a study of read filtering for tumor transcriptome and immune sequencing. TCRdb re-derived calls from the reads in MiXCR, one entry per CDR3 protein. The top ten clones hold 15% of a sample with 46,000 or so distinct CDR3 sequences, roughly a fifth of them seen once. The specimen was a population of CD138-negative cells sorted from bone marrow. Receptor source: a donor over 35 with multiple myeloma. Each CDR3 is given with its conserved first and last residue. D genes are given only for firm matches. Only part of the rows carry a size: once, few, many, or a class if the clone is expanded.

size,V,J,D,CDR3,DNA
few,TRBV3-1,TRBJ2-1,TRBD2,CASSHRLAGDNEQFF,TGTGCCAGCAGCCACAGACTAGCGGGTGACAATGAGCAGTTCTTC
many,TRBV6-6,TRBJ1-2,.,CASSYRGEDNYGYTF,TGTGCCAGCAGTTACAGAGGGGAGGATAACTATGGCTACACCTTC
.,TRBV2,TRBJ1-5,TRBD1,CASSVSEGAKPQHF,TGTGCCAGCAGTGTTTCGGAGGGGGCAAAGCCCCAGCATTTT
many,TRBV5-5,TRBJ2-1,.,CASSFPGRGNNEQFF,TGTGCCAGCAGCTTTCCGGGCAGGGGCAACAATGAGCAGTTCTTC
many,TRBV19,TRBJ2-5,TRBD2,CASSPGLAGGQETQYF,TGTGCCAGTAGTCCGGGACTAGCGGGGGGCCAAGAGACCCAGTACTTC
many,TRBV12-3/TRBV12-4,TRBJ2-3,TRBD2,CASNPGLTDGNTQYF,TGTGCCAGCAACCCGGGACTAACGGATGGAAATACGCAGTATTTT
.,TRBV20-1,TRBJ2-5,.,CSASRKRETQYF,TGCAGTGCTAGTCGTAAGCGAGAGACCCAGTACTTC
many,TRBV7-2,TRBJ1-1,.,CASSRGLNTEAFF,TGTGCCAGCAGCCGAGGGCTGAACACTGAAGCTTTCTTT
.,TRBV2,TRBJ1-5,.,CASRLGQSNQPQHF,TGTGCCAGCAGGTTAGGCCAGAGCAATCAGCCCCAGCATTTT
many,TRBV14,TRBJ2-7,TRBD2,CASSRGTSGHEQYF,TGTGCCAGCAGCCGGGGGACTAGCGGCCACGAGCAGTACTTC
many,TRBV5-1,TRBJ2-2,.,CASSSSVSGTGELFF,TGCGCCAGCAGCTCCTCAGTCAGTGGCACCGGGGAGCTGTTTTTT
many,TRBV19,TRBJ2-3,TRBD1,CASSIGQGAADTQYF,TGTGCCAGTAGTATAGGGCAGGGGGCAGCAGATACGCAGTATTTT
.,TRBV14,TRBJ2-2,.,CASGQELVTGELFF,TGTGCCAGCGGCCAAGAACTCGTCACCGGGGAGTTGTTTTTT
many,TRBV2,TRBJ2-1,.,CASSDDPYNEQFF,TGTGCCAGCAGTGATGACCCGTACAATGAGCAGTTCTTC
.,TRBV10-3,TRBJ2-7,TRBD1,CAISAGQGVEQYF,TGTGCCATCAGTGCGGGACAGGGCGTCGAGCAGTACTTC
.,TRBV12-3/TRBV12-4,TRBJ2-6,TRBD1,CASSLAPGQGFGANVLTF,TGTGCTAGCAGTTTAGCGCCGGGACAGGGGTTTGGGGCCAACGTCCTGACTTTC
.,TRBV6-2/TRBV6-3,TRBJ2-1,TRBD2,CAGSPRGLVSYNEQFF,TGCGCCGGCAGTCCAAGGGGACTAGTATCCTACAATGAGCAGTTCTTC
many,TRBV20-1,TRBJ2-3,.,CSASKTTSTDTQYF,TGCAGTGCTTCGAAGACGACTAGCACAGATACGCAGTATTTT
few,TRBV28,TRBJ2-1,TRBD2,CASSLLAGVYNEQFF,TGTGCCAGCAGTTTACTAGCGGGAGTCTACAATGAGCAGTTCTTC
many,TRBV28,TRBJ1-1,.,CASSLKPHEAFF,TGTGCCAGCAGTTTAAAACCTCATGAAGCTTTCTTT
many,TRBV29-1,TRBJ1-1,.,CSADRSGTEAFF,TGCAGCGCAGACAGGTCAGGCACTGAAGCTTTCTTT
many,TRBV4-1,TRBJ2-3,.,CASSQGTVDTQYF,TGCGCCAGCAGCCAAGGGACGGTAGATACGCAGTATTTT
.,TRBV7-2,TRBJ2-3,.,CASSLAWSSTDTQYF,TGTGCCAGCAGCTTAGCGTGGTCCAGCACAGATACGCAGTATTTT
few,TRBV5-6,TRBJ2-6,TRBD1,CASSQSGTALSGANVLTF,TGTGCCAGCAGCCAAAGTGGGACAGCGCTTTCTGGGGCCAACGTCCTGACTTTC
few,TRBV24-1,TRBJ1-2,TRBD1,CATSDLQGDYGYTF,TGTGCCACCAGTGATTTACAGGGGGACTATGGCTACACCTTC
many,TRBV4-3,TRBJ2-1,.,CASSQDLGAGEQFF,TGCGCCAGCAGCCAAGATCTGGGGGCCGGTGAGCAGTTCTTC
many,TRBV20-1,TRBJ2-7,TRBD1,CSAGRGQSVSYEQYF,TGCAGTGCTGGCCGGGGACAGTCCGTCTCCTACGAGCAGTACTTC
many,TRBV19,TRBJ2-3,TRBD2,CASNPTSGGTDTQYF,TGTGCCAGTAACCCCACTAGCGGGGGCACAGATACGCAGTATTTT
many,TRBV4-3,TRBJ2-1,.,CASSQVLAPNEQFF,TGCGCCAGCAGCCAAGTCCTAGCCCCCAATGAGCAGTTCTTC